The entry below describes one T cell receptor (beta chain). Its matching antigen is unknown. Trimming left V 0 bases short and J 4 bases short, with 16 bases between. Germline values: CDR1 SGHRS, CDR2 YFSETQ. This CDR3 has 16 amino acids. These data are taken from a study of glioma-infiltrating T cells. Whole-study results and caveats: Very few CDR3 sequences were shared between tissue and blood. Non-neoplastic patients had below-expected tissue-blood divergence, while all gliomas exceeded expectation.

Amplification of TCR alpha and beta CDR3 regions from RNA used iRepertoire nested multiplex PCR. One-step reverse transcription and amplification started from approximately 100-400 ng of tissue mRNA or PBMC total RNA. Each CDR3 protein gets one entry after TCRdb re-called the multiplex PCR reads with MiXCR. Of approximately 88,000 distinct CDR3 sequences listed, roughly 23% are singletons. The sample comprised glioma tissue, nonneoplastic brain tissue, or PBMCs (not recorded which). The TCR originated in a human donor with low-grade glioma or glioblastoma, undergoing nonglioma brain surgery, or in good health (not recorded which). V usage is TRBV5-1 and J usage is TRBJ1-2; possible D gene TRBD1, 6 bases. CDR3 region: CASSLGVWTESYGYTF. CDR3 coding DNA: TGCGCCAGCAGCTTGGGCGTGTGGACAGAATCCTATGGCTACACCTTC. The whole variable domain, remainder taken from reference TRBV5-1 and TRBJ1-2, is KAGVTQTPRYLIKTRGQQVTLSCSPISGHRSVSWYQQTPGQGLQFLFEYFSETQRNKGNFPGRFSGRQFSNSRSEMNVSTLELGDSALYLCASSLGVWTESYGYTFGSGTRLTVV.